Below, 22 T cell receptor beta chains from the same sample are listed, as sequenced in a study of OX40 agonist ivuxolimab in advanced cancers. The assay was immunoSEQ multiplex PCR, and TCRdb's table has in-frame clones only and misses some. The data contain 15,000 to 25,000 clones, about 76% of them singletons. This specimen consisted of CD4+ or CD8+ T cells sorted from blood, obtained in a trial of the OX40 agonist ivuxolimab. Receptors were obtained from an adult with an advanced solid tumor such as melanoma, head and neck, liver or kidney cancer.

In the case of this clone: Relative to the germline gene, one junction end is altered; a read error may explain this. Other DNA sequences from this sample encode an identical CDR3 as well. V usage is TRBV11-2 and J usage is TRBJ1-6; D call uncertain. Germline V gene lookup returns CDR1 SGHAT and CDR2 FQNNGV. The CDR3 spans 17 residues. CDR3 amino acids: CASSPEASSSYNSPLHF. CDR3 DNA: TGCGCCAGCAGCCCTGAGGCTTCCAGCTCCTATAATTCACCCCTCCACTTT.

This chain links TRBV27 with TRBJ2-7, with 9 bases lining up with TRBD1. This CDR3 is 14 amino acids long. V gave up 5 bases and J gave up 4 bases; unmatched junction bases: 6. Looked up from germline, CDR1 is MNHEY and CDR2 is SMNVEV (reference sequence). As DNA, the CDR3 is TGTGCCAGCAGTACCGGGACAGGGAAATACGAGCAGTACTTC. Its translation is CASSTGTGKYEQYF.

This chain uses TRBV7-2 with TRBJ2-2; D ambiguous. Trimming shortened V by 1 base and J by 5 bases, and 11 bases separated the two germline ends. CDR3 length equals 15 residues. Germline V gene data show CDR1 as SGHTA and CDR2 as FQGNSA. The CDR3 nucleotides read TGTGCCAGCAGCTTAGAGATCCAGTCAACCGGGGAGCTGTTTTTT. It is translated as CASSLEIQSTGELFF.

A single count supports this clone. The chain is built from TRBV13 and TRBJ2-5, with D possibly being TRBD1 (5 bases). The V and J ends lost 5 bases and 5 bases respectively, with 15 bases between them. The CDR3 totals 14 residues. Germline V gene data show CDR1 as PRHDT and CDR2 as FYEKMQ (reference sequence). The CDR3 DNA reads TGTGCCAGCAGCACTCAAGACAGTTTCGAGACCCAGTACTTC. Protein sequence: CASSTQDSFETQYF.

The gene calls are TRBV4-1 and TRBJ1-2; D gene ambiguous. This CDR3 contains 16 residues. The germline CDR1 and CDR2 sequences are MGHRA and YSYEKL. V was shortened by 1 base and J by 0 bases, with 12 bases between the two germline ends. CDR3 region: CASSQGGIGSNYGYTF. The DNA of the CDR3 is TGCGCCAGCAGCCAAGGAGGGATAGGGTCTAACTATGGCTACACCTTC.

The CDR3 protein is CASSVQGAGETQYF. The CDR3 nucleotides are TGTGCCAGCAGCGTACAGGGGGCGGGGGAGACCCAGTACTTC. V gene TRBV9 combines with J gene TRBJ2-5; the match to TRBD1 covers 8 bases. CDR1 and CDR2 from the germline V gene are SGDLS and YYNGEE. V was clipped by 1 base and J by 5 bases; unmatched bases: 4. The length of the CDR3 is 14 residues.

There are a few counts of this clone. The rearrangement links TRBV28 to TRBJ2-5; no clear D gene. V was cut by 7 bases and J by 9 bases, with 9 bases left in between. CDR1 is MDHEN, CDR2 SYDVKM, per germline. The CDR3 spans 10 residues. The CDR3 spells CASTGIPQYF. The CDR3, as DNA: TGTGCCAGCACTGGGATTCCCCAGTACTTC.

The chain has TRBV4-1 and TRBJ2-7, with D possibly being TRBD2 (6 bases). The CDR3 covers 15 residues. The V gene's germline CDR1 is MGHRA and CDR2 YSYEKL. The V end was cut by 2 bases, the J end by 0 bases, with 11 bases between. The CDR3 sequence: CASSQLRGDSYEQYF. The DNA of the CDR3 is TGCGCCAGCAGCCAACTGCGCGGGGACTCCTACGAGCAGTACTTC.

The chain combines TRBV6-6 with TRBJ2-2, with 8 bases that match TRBD2. The CDR3 is made up of 14 amino acids. Germline CDR1 MNHNY, CDR2 SVGAGI (reference sequence). V shed 10 bases and J 3 bases; nucleotides not matched to a gene: 7. CDR3 in DNA: TGTGCCACCAGAGCGGGGGAGTACACCGGGGAGCTGTTTTTT. Protein product: CATRAGEYTGELFF.

This chain joins TRBV4-3 and TRBJ1-3; possible D gene TRBD1, 6 bases. Germline V gene data show CDR1 as LGHNA and CDR2 as YSLEER. V lost 0 bases and J lost 0, with 9 bases in between. CDR3 size: 16 residues. This chain's CDR3 is CASSQERGSSGNTIYF. Here the CDR3 DNA reads TGCGCCAGCAGCCAAGAAAGGGGGAGCTCTGGAAACACCATATATTTT.

The chain employs TRBV2 and TRBJ2-5; TRBD2 agrees at 7 bases. CDR3 length: 14 amino acids. From germline, CDR1 is SNHLY and CDR2 FYNNEI. J was trimmed by 2 bases and V by 10 bases; bases with no gene match: 10. The CDR3 region is CATQGLQEQETQYF. The CDR3 DNA reads as TGTGCCACCCAGGGACTACAAGAACAAGAGACCCAGTACTTC.

This clone occurred a few times. The same CDR3 also results from other DNA sequences found in this sample. The chain has TRBV5-1 and TRBJ1-1, with D possibly matching TRBD1 (6 bases). Germline CDR1 reads SGHRS; CDR2 reads YFSETQ. The V end lost 4 bases, the J end lost 2 bases, and 9 bases lay between the germline ends. There are 13 residues in the CDR3. The CDR3 DNA reads TGCGCCAGCAGCGTGGACAGAAACACTGAAGCTTTCTTT. Its translation: CASSVDRNTEAFF.

The chain couples TRBV19 to TRBJ1-1; no reliable D call. Germline loops: CDR1 LNHDA, CDR2 SQIVND (reference sequence). The V and J ends lost 5 bases and 0 bases respectively, with 13 bases between them. The CDR3 covers 15 residues. The CDR3 is CASSRAQSMNTEAFF. The CDR3 DNA reads TGTGCCAGTAGTCGGGCTCAGAGCATGAACACTGAAGCTTTCTTT.

This clone is labeled large (0.1 to 1%). This chain connects TRBV29-1 to TRBJ1-2; D is unresolved. CDR1 and CDR2 from the germline V gene are SQVTM and ANQGSEA. The CDR3 totals 11 residues. Here the CDR3 reads CSAGEGIGYTF. The DNA for the CDR3 is TGCAGTGCTGGGGAAGGAATTGGCTACACCTTC.

This clone occurred many times. The V and J genes are TRBV14 and TRBJ1-1; unclear D gene. V was cut by 4 bases and J by 3 bases, with 12 bases left in between. CDR3 length: 14 residues. The V gene's germline CDR1 is SGHDN and CDR2 FVKESK. DNA for the CDR3: TGTGCCAGCAGCCCTCTAGACGGTGACACTGAAGCTTTCTTT. Translating it yields CASSPLDGDTEAFF.

The chain couples TRBV6-5 to TRBJ1-5; TRBD1 is a possible D gene (6 bases). The germline gives CDR1 MNHEY, CDR2 SVGAGI. With 5 bases removed from V and 8 bases from J, the gap between germline ends came to 16 bases. The CDR3 runs to 14 residues. This chain's CDR3 is CASSTGTFLEPQHF. CDR3 bases: TGTGCCAGCAGTACAGGGACGTTTTTGGAGCCCCAGCATTTT.

This clone was observed a single time. The chain has TRBV28 and TRBJ1-1; maybe TRBD1 (5 bases). The ends were cut back, 5 bases at V and 1 base at J, with 11 bases in the middle. Germline V lookup: CDR1 MDHEN, CDR2 SYDVKM. This CDR3 spans 14 amino acids. CDR3 nucleotides: TGTGCCAGCAGTACCGGGACGGGGAACACTGAAGCTTTCTTT. It codes for CASSTGTGNTEAFF.

The chain uses TRBV29-1 and TRBJ2-3, with D uncertain. The CDR3 has 13 residues. Germline CDR1 reads SQVTM; CDR2 reads ANQGSEA. Trimming stripped 6 bases from V and 0 bases from J, with 10 bases between. The CDR3 sequence is CSVHLRSTDTQYF. CDR3 DNA sequence: TGCAGCGTCCATCTGCGGAGCACAGATACGCAGTATTTT.

This clone came up a few times. CDR3 protein: CSVDLGQGYEQYF. CDR3 DNA sequence: TGCAGCGTTGACCTTGGACAGGGCTACGAGCAGTACTTC. This chain joins TRBV29-1 and TRBJ2-7, with 8 nucleotides matching TRBD1. The CDR3 contains 13 residues. The junction had 4 bases not matched to a gene; V was cut back by 3 bases and J by 3 bases. Per the germline V gene, CDR1 is SQVTM and CDR2 is ANQGSEA.

V is TRBV9 and J is TRBJ2-5, with D maybe TRBD2 (5 bases). The V end lost 0 bases, the J end lost 5 bases, and 11 bases lay between the germline ends. Germline loops: CDR1 SGDLS, CDR2 YYNGEE. This CDR3 has 14 residues. For the CDR3, the DNA is TGTGCCAGCAGCGTAGATGGGAGCCGGGAGACCCAGTACTTC. As protein: CASSVDGSRETQYF.

This clone turned up a few times. V gene TRBV5-1 combines with J gene TRBJ2-1; a possible D gene is TRBD1 (6 bases). Germline V gene sequence: CDR1 SGHRS, CDR2 YFSETQ. V dropped 5 bases and J dropped 3 bases, with 12 bases sitting between them. The CDR3 length is 14 residues. The CDR3 nucleotides read TGCGCCAGCAGAGGGATAGGGGGCTACAATGAGCAGTTCTTC. It yields the protein CASRGIGGYNEQFF.

The chain combines TRBV4-1 with TRBJ2-7; D unclear. The germline CDR1 and CDR2 sequences are MGHRA and YSYEKL. The CDR3 is 14 residues long. V lost 1 base and J lost 3, with 10 bases in between. The CDR3 loop is CASSQVDTNYEQYF. The CDR3 coding sequence is TGCGCCAGCAGCCAAGTCGACACCAACTACGAGCAGTACTTC.